Each of the 30 T cell receptor beta chains below was sequenced from the same sample in a study of cytomegalovirus exposure and HLA in healthy donors (dated by TCRdb to the late 2010s). Library creation used the immunoSEQ multiplex PCR assay. Sourced from immuneACCESS, this table was stored by TCRdb with only in-frame sequences that have V and J called. A share of the clones is absent; for the studies checked, an unresolved V gene accounts for under half, and the remainder has no known explanation. In this sample the table shows nearly 110,000 clones, about 87% of which occur a single time. 1.8% of the sample is held by the ten biggest clonotypes. Sequencing used PBMCs. These receptors originate from a woman younger than 30 in good health and CMV-seropositive.

This clone has more than one count but fewer than ten. The CDR3 DNA reads TGTGCCAGCAGACCTAAGGGGGGGGACACCCTCCACTTT. Protein sequence: CASRPKGGDTLHF. The chain employs TRBV5-8 and TRBJ1-6, with D possibly matching TRBD1 (6 bases). CDR1 is SGHTS, CDR2 YDEGEE, per germline. The CDR3 is 13 amino acids. Trimming cost V 5 bases and J 14 bases, with 17 bases left between them.

The chain recombines TRBV7-6 with TRBJ1-2; TRBD1 matches at 7 bases. This CDR3 has 14 residues. Germline CDR1 reads SGHVS; CDR2 reads FNYEAQ. V lost 5 bases, J lost 3 bases, and 6 bases stayed unmatched. The CDR3 spells CASSPYRGDYGYTF. As DNA, the CDR3 is TGTGCCAGCAGCCCATACAGGGGTGACTATGGCTACACCTTC.

This clone appeared a few times. The chain combines TRBV7-9 with TRBJ2-3, with a weak D call TRBD2 (6 bases). Per the germline V gene, CDR1 is SEHNR and CDR2 is FQNEAQ (reference sequence). This CDR3 contains 14 residues. Trimming stripped 7 bases from V and 4 bases from J, with 15 bases between. CDR3 coding DNA: TGTGCCAGCACTATTGGAGGGGATGCAGATACGCAGTATTTT. This codes for CASTIGGDADTQYF.

To note about this clone: In the same sample, other DNA sequences code for this CDR3. V and J are TRBV19 and TRBJ1-5; no reliable D call. The germline V gene encodes CDR1 LNHDA and CDR2 SQIVND (reference sequence). The CDR3 consists of 13 residues. V was shortened by 3 bases and J by 4 bases, with 7 bases between the two germline ends. The CDR3 region has the DNA TGTGCCAGTAGTATTGCAGGTAATCAGCCCCAGCATTTT. This codes for CASSIAGNQPQHF.

This clone was observed once. The genes are TRBV6-5 and TRBJ1-1; D ambiguous. Germline-derived CDR1 and CDR2 are MNHEY and SVGAGI. The CDR3 covers 15 residues. The ends were cut back, 8 bases at V and 1 base at J, with 17 bases in the middle. The CDR3 DNA follows: TGTGCCAGCTCCCCGGGGTCCGGGTGGAACACTGAAGCTTTCTTT. It encodes CASSPGSGWNTEAFF.

The chain combines TRBV9 with TRBJ1-2; 10 bases map to TRBD1. This CDR3 is built from 17 residues. Germline CDR1 and CDR2: SGDLS and YYNGEE. V lost 0 bases to trimming and J lost 4 bases; unmatched junction nucleotides: 9. The CDR3 sequence is CASSVDPDRGRFYGYTF. CDR3 DNA sequence: TGTGCCAGCAGCGTAGACCCTGACAGGGGGCGGTTCTATGGCTACACCTTC.

The rearrangement joins TRBV7-2 to TRBJ1-2, with D hard to call. CDR1 SGHTA and CDR2 FQGNSA come from the germline V gene. Trimming removed 2 bases from V and 4 bases from J, with 17 bases in between. This CDR3 has 16 amino acids. CDR3 nucleotides: TGTGCCAGCAGCTTAAAGATATCGGGAGTCGCCTATGGCTACACCTTC. Translating gives CASSLKISGVAYGYTF.

This sequence joins TRBV6-1 and TRBJ2-3; tentative D call: TRBD2 (5 bases). The CDR3 loop spans 13 amino acids. V was pared by 6 bases and J by 2 bases, with 9 bases between. CDR1 MNHNS and CDR2 SASEGT come from the germline V gene. CDR3 sequence: CASSSGITDTQYF. The CDR3 coding sequence is TGTGCCAGCAGCTCCGGGATCACAGATACGCAGTATTTT.

This chain joins TRBV14 and TRBJ1-1; 7 bases agree with TRBD1. J lost 1 base, V lost 2 bases, and 16 bases had no gene match. The CDR3 spans 19 residues. Germline lookup yields CDR1 SGHDN and CDR2 FVKESK. This CDR3 reads CASSQSTGSENPPNTEAFF. The CDR3 coding sequence is TGTGCCAGCAGCCAATCGACAGGGAGCGAAAACCCACCGAACACTGAAGCTTTCTTT.

The chain has TRBV6-6 and TRBJ2-7, with D perhaps TRBD2 (6 bases). CDR3 length equals 12 residues. Germline values: CDR1 MNHNY, CDR2 SVGAGI (reference sequence). Trimming took 5 bases from V and 6 from J, leaving 11 bases between them. The CDR3 region has the DNA TGTGCCAGCAGTCCGCGAGCGGGCGAGCAGTACTTC. This gives the protein CASSPRAGEQYF.

The chain combines TRBV27 with TRBJ2-3; 13 nucleotides match TRBD2. The CDR3 runs 20 residues. Germline lookup yields CDR1 MNHEY and CDR2 SMNVEV (reference sequence). V gave up 4 bases and J gave up 2 bases; unmatched junction bases: 15. The CDR3 nucleotides read TGTGCCAGCAGTTCGCTACCCCCCGGACTAGCGGGGGCCATCACAGATACGCAGTATTTT. This translates into CASSSLPPGLAGAITDTQYF.

V gene TRBV27 combines with J gene TRBJ1-2; 11 bases agree with TRBD1. The CDR3 length is 16 residues. J gave up 3 bases and V 3 bases, and 6 bases lay outside the gene matches. Germline V gives CDR1 MNHEY, CDR2 SMNVEV (reference sequence). CDR3 bases: TGTGCCAGCAGTTTCGGACAGGGGGCAAAGGACTATGGCTACACCTTC. Translating gives CASSFGQGAKDYGYTF.

The V call is TRBV5-1, the J call TRBJ1-2; TRBD1 matches at 8 bases. Germline V CDR1 and CDR2: SGHRS, YFSETQ. CDR3 size: 14 residues. The V and J ends lost 0 bases and 7 bases, in that order; junction bases with no gene match: 5. This CDR3 reads CASSLEQGVSGYTF. As DNA, the CDR3 is TGCGCCAGCAGCTTGGAACAGGGGGTCTCTGGCTACACCTTC.

The chain is built from TRBV27 and TRBJ2-1; 8 nucleotides agree with TRBD1. The CDR3 totals 18 residues. V shed 1 base, J shed 0 bases, and the junction held 8 bases outside the gene matches. CDR1 is MNHEY and CDR2 is SMNVEV in the germline V gene (reference sequence). CDR3 in DNA: TGTGCCAGCAGTTTATTAGGGACAGGAGACAACTCCTACAATGAGCAGTTCTTC. Protein product: CASSLLGTGDNSYNEQFF.

V usage is TRBV6-1 and J usage is TRBJ2-5, with D unresolved. The V gene's germline CDR1 is MNHNS and CDR2 SASEGT. This CDR3 spans 16 amino acids. V dropped 1 base and J dropped 3 bases, with 15 bases sitting between them. The CDR3 loop reads CASSEGALPRKETQYF. CDR3 sequence (DNA): TGTGCCAGCAGTGAAGGCGCCCTCCCGAGGAAAGAGACCCAGTACTTC.

This rearrangement joins TRBV7-8 to TRBJ1-2, with D possibly being TRBD1 (6 bases). This CDR3 is 14 amino acids long. The germline gives CDR1 SGHVS, CDR2 FQNEAQ. Trimming cost V 5 bases and J 3 bases, with 13 bases left between them. Here the CDR3 DNA reads TGTGCCAGCAGCGGGGGGGGCGAAGACTATGGCTACACCTTC. Its protein product is CASSGGGEDYGYTF. The entire variable domain, with the rest obtained from reference TRBV7-8 and TRBJ1-2, is as follows: GAGVSQSPRYKVAKRGQDVALRCDPISGHVSLFWYQQALGQGPEFLTYFQNEAQLDKSGLPSDRFFAERPEGSVSTLKIQRTQQEDSAVYLCASSGGGEDYGYTFGSGTRLTVV.

V is TRBV21-1 and J is TRBJ2-7; TRBD2 is taken as the D call from the table, unchecked against the DNA. TRBV21-1 is flagged as a pseudogene. This CDR3 has 12 amino acids. CDR3 sequence: CASSKLYYEQYV. CDR3 bases: TGTGCCAGCAGCAAACTATACTACGAGCAGTACGTC.

The chain recombines TRBV9 with TRBJ2-2; 9 nucleotides agree with TRBD1. The germline CDR1 and CDR2 sequences are SGDLS and YYNGEE. Trimming at V came to 3 bases and at J to 4 bases, leaving 7 bases not matched to a gene. The CDR3 totals 16 residues. The CDR3 region is CASSAGTGPGTGELFF. CDR3 DNA sequence: TGTGCCAGCAGCGCCGGGACAGGGCCTGGCACCGGGGAGCTGTTTTTT.

V is TRBV2 and J is TRBJ2-5; D is possibly TRBD2 (5 bases). CDR3 length: 11 amino acids. V was trimmed by 4 bases and J by 10 bases, leaving 10 bases between them. Germline V gene data show CDR1 as SNHLY and CDR2 as FYNNEI. As DNA, the CDR3 is TGTGCCAGCAGTGCGAGAGCGGACCAGTACTTC. It is translated as CASSARADQYF.

This rearrangement joins TRBV4-3 to TRBJ1-5; possibly TRBD1 for D (5 bases). The CDR3 spans 16 residues. The V and J ends lost 2 bases and 0 bases respectively, with 11 bases between them. CDR1 and CDR2 (germline): LGHNA, YSLEER. This chain's CDR3 is CASSQQVGVSNQPQHF. The CDR3 DNA is TGCGCCAGCAGCCAACAAGTAGGGGTTAGCAATCAGCCCCAGCATTTT.

Ten or more counts support this clone. The chain uses TRBV6-1 and TRBJ2-7, with TRBD1 matching over 10 bases. In germline, CDR1 is MNHNS, CDR2 SASEGT. V was clipped by 7 bases and J by 5 bases; unmatched bases: 8. CDR3 size: 14 residues. This CDR3 is CASTEGQGSDEQYF. CDR3 nucleotide sequence: TGTGCCAGCACCGAGGGACAGGGGAGTGACGAGCAGTACTTC.

The rearrangement joins TRBV2 to TRBJ1-5, with 7 bases fitting TRBD1. Germline V gene sequence: CDR1 SNHLY, CDR2 FYNNEI. This CDR3 is 13 amino acids long. V lost 10 bases to trimming and J lost 1 base; unmatched junction nucleotides: 4. CDR3 protein: CATQGESNQPQHF. The DNA of the CDR3 is TGTGCCACTCAGGGGGAGAGCAATCAGCCCCAGCATTTT.

This rearrangement joins TRBV5-6 to TRBJ2-1; a possible D gene is TRBD2 (6 bases). The CDR3 runs 13 residues. The germline V gene encodes CDR1 SGHDT and CDR2 YYEEEE. Trimming removed 0 bases from V and 8 bases from J, with 9 bases in between. CDR3 nucleotide sequence: TGTGCCAGCAGCTTGGTGGGACTCGATGAGCAGTTCTTC. Translating gives CASSLVGLDEQFF.

This clone appeared once. V and J are TRBV6-6 and TRBJ1-4; 11 nucleotides agree with TRBD1. Germline-derived CDR1 and CDR2 are MNHNY and SVGAGI (reference sequence). There are 14 residues in the CDR3. Trimming took 4 bases from V and 8 from J; bases not matched to a gene: 3. The CDR3 coding sequence is TGTGCCAGCAGTTTAGGACAGGGGGCGGAAAAACTGTTTTTT. Translated: CASSLGQGAEKLFF.

The chain employs TRBV9 and TRBJ2-7; TRBD2 might be the D (5 bases). The CDR3 runs to 14 residues. CDR1 is SGDLS and CDR2 is YYNGEE in the germline V gene. V was clipped by 0 bases and J by 7 bases, with 14 bases between them. CDR3 region: CASSVGGFLGEQYF. CDR3 DNA sequence: TGTGCCAGCAGCGTAGGCGGGTTCCTGGGGGAGCAGTACTTC.

The rearrangement uses TRBV29-1 and TRBJ1-2, with D maybe TRBD1 (6 bases). Germline V gives CDR1 SQVTM, CDR2 ANQGSEA. V dropped 7 bases and J dropped 8 bases, with 20 bases sitting between them. This CDR3 has 13 residues. The CDR3 protein is CSASGTRQPGYTF. CDR3 DNA: TGCAGCGCCTCCGGGACACGTCAACCCGGCTACACCTTC.

V gene TRBV7-9 combines with J gene TRBJ2-6; D is ambiguous. Trimming left V 1 base short and J 0 bases short, with 7 bases between. The germline V gene encodes CDR1 SEHNR and CDR2 FQNEAQ (reference sequence). This CDR3 is built from 16 residues. The CDR3 coding sequence is TGTGCCAGCAGCTTAGGTCAGCGCTCTGGGGCCAACGTCCTGACTTTC. Translated: CASSLGQRSGANVLTF.

The chain couples TRBV4-3 to TRBJ2-1, with D possibly TRBD1 on 5 matching bases. Trimming took off 3 bases at V and 0 bases at J, with 12 bases between the two ends. The CDR3 contains 16 residues. Germline V gene sequence: CDR1 LGHNA, CDR2 YSLEER. CDR3 sequence: CASSQETESSYNEQFF. DNA of the CDR3: TGCGCCAGCAGCCAGGAGACAGAGAGCTCCTACAATGAGCAGTTCTTC.

This rearrangement joins TRBV9 to TRBJ2-2; tentative D call: TRBD1 (5 bases). V was clipped by 0 bases and J by 4 bases, with 10 bases between them. CDR3 size: 15 residues. Looked up from germline, CDR1 is SGDLS and CDR2 is YYNGEE. CDR3: CASSVAGQGTGELFF. The CDR3 DNA reads as TGTGCCAGCAGCGTAGCTGGTCAGGGCACCGGGGAGCTGTTTTTT. Drawing the rest from reference TRBV9 and TRBJ2-2, the complete variable domain is DSGVTQTPKHLITATGQRVTLRCSPRSGDLSVYWYQQSLDQGLQFLIQYYNGEERAKGNILERFSAQQFPDLHSELNLSSLELGDSALYFCASSVAGQGTGELFFGEGSRLTVL.

The genes are TRBV4-3 and TRBJ2-6; 8 nucleotides match TRBD2. The CDR3 contains 17 residues. V shed 4 bases and J 2 bases; nucleotides not matched to a gene: 7. The germline V gene has CDR1 LGHNA and CDR2 YSLEER. The CDR3 loop reads CASSPSPGGTGANVLTF. The CDR3 DNA reads as TGCGCCAGCAGCCCCTCTCCGGGAGGGACTGGGGCCAACGTCCTGACTTTC.